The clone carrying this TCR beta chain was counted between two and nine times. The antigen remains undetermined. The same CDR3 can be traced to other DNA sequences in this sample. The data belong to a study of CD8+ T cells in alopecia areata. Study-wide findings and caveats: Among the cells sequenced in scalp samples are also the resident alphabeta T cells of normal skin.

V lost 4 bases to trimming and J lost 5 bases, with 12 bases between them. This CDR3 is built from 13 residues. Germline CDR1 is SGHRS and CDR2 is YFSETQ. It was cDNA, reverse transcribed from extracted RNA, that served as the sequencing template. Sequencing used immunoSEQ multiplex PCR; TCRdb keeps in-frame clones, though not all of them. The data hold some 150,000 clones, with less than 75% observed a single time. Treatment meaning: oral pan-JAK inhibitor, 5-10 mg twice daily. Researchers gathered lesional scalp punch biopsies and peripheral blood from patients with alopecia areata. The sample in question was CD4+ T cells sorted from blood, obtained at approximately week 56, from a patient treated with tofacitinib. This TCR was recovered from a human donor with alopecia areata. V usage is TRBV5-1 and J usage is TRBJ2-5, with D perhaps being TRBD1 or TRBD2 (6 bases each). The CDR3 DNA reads TGCGCCAGCAGCCCCGGAGGGGGGGAGACCCAGTACTTC. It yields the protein CASSPGGGETQYF.